A single sample gave rise to the 27 T cell receptor beta chains below, sequenced in a study of OX40 agonist ivuxolimab in advanced cancers. Some clones are missing from TCRdb's copy, which holds only in-frame ones; the method was immunoSEQ multiplex PCR. The repertoire holds about 73,000 clones, with 84% as singletons. Sequenced material: CD4+ or CD8+ T cells sorted from blood, taken in a trial of the OX40 agonist ivuxolimab. These receptors came from an adult with an advanced solid tumor such as melanoma, head and neck, liver or kidney cancer.

This chain uses TRBV7-2 with TRBJ1-2; 7 bases are a match to TRBD1. This CDR3 has 14 amino acids. Per germline, CDR1 SGHTA and CDR2 FQGNSA. V was clipped by 4 bases and J by 6 bases; unmatched bases: 8. The DNA for the CDR3 is TGTGCCAGCAGCTCCCGAGGGCAGGGGGATGGCTACACCTTC. This sequence encodes CASSSRGQGDGYTF.

The chain combines TRBV5-4 with TRBJ2-2, with 12 bases matching TRBD2. Looked up from germline, CDR1 is SGHNT and CDR2 is YYREEE (reference sequence). Trimming cost V 3 bases and J 4 bases; bases outside gene matches: 1. This CDR3 contains 15 residues. The CDR3, as DNA: TGTGCCAGCAGCTCGGGACTAGCGGGCACCGGGGAGCTGTTTTTT. Its translation: CASSSGLAGTGELFF.

The V call is TRBV18, the J call TRBJ2-5; perhaps TRBD1 as D (6 bases). The V and J ends lost 4 bases and 0 bases respectively, with 9 bases between them. CDR1 KGHSH and CDR2 LQKENI come from the germline V gene. The CDR3 runs 14 residues. DNA of the CDR3: TGTGCCAGCTCACTCACAGGGTACCAAGAGACCCAGTACTTC. The encoded protein is CASSLTGYQETQYF.

This clone was observed a few times. The chain carries TRBV6-5 and TRBJ2-2; D is possibly TRBD2 (6 bases). The V end lost 5 bases, the J end lost 2 bases, and 9 bases lay between the germline ends. This CDR3 has 14 amino acids. Germline V gives CDR1 MNHEY, CDR2 SVGAGI. CDR3 sequence (DNA): TGTGCCAGCAGTCTAGCGTCCAACACCGGGGAGCTGTTTTTT. This codes for CASSLASNTGELFF.

This clone has only a few counts. This chain links TRBV4-3 with TRBJ2-2; D unresolved. V was trimmed by 3 bases and J by 4 bases, leaving 9 bases between them. The CDR3 sequence is 14 residues long. The germline V gene has CDR1 LGHNA and CDR2 YSLEER. CDR3 loop: CASSQGSVTGELFF. The CDR3 coding sequence is TGCGCCAGCAGCCAGGGGTCGGTCACCGGGGAGCTGTTTTTT.

The chain uses TRBV19 and TRBJ1-5; maybe TRBD1 (6 bases). V shed 4 bases and J shed 2 bases, with 12 bases lying between them. This CDR3 region has 15 residues. CDR1 and CDR2 from the germline V gene are LNHDA and SQIVND (reference sequence). DNA for the CDR3: TGTGCCAGTAGTAGCATCAACAGGGGCAATCAGCCCCAGCATTTT. Translating it yields CASSSINRGNQPQHF.

This chain joins TRBV19 and TRBJ2-1; tentatively, D is TRBD1 (7 bases). The germline gives CDR1 LNHDA, CDR2 SQIVND (reference sequence). The CDR3 is 16 amino acids. V gave up 3 bases and J gave up 0 bases, with 12 bases separating them. CDR3 in DNA: TGTGCCAGTAGTATGCAGGGGGGTTTCTCCTACAATGAGCAGTTCTTC. Protein: CASSMQGGFSYNEQFF.

The chain carries TRBV27 and TRBJ2-2, with D perhaps matching TRBD1 (5 bases). Germline V gives CDR1 MNHEY, CDR2 SMNVEV (reference sequence). V was shortened by 6 bases and J by 6 bases, with 17 bases between the two germline ends. CDR3 length: 15 amino acids. CDR3 nucleotides: TGTGCCAGCAGCCTAGGGGTAGGGTTCGCCGGGGAGCTGTTTTTT. Protein sequence: CASSLGVGFAGELFF.

This clone was seen a few times. This rearrangement joins TRBV6-5 to TRBJ1-2; D might be TRBD1 (6 bases). Between the trimmed V and J ends, which lost 2 bases and 4 bases, there was a span of 8 bases. Germline V gene data show CDR1 as MNHEY and CDR2 as SVGAGI. CDR3 length equals 13 residues. CDR3 amino acids: CASSYPDSYGYTF. DNA for the CDR3: TGTGCCAGCAGTTACCCGGACAGCTATGGCTACACCTTC.

The chain has TRBV7-3 and TRBJ2-2; 7 bases align to TRBD2. This CDR3 is 15 amino acids long. Germline CDR1 and CDR2: SGHTA and FQGTGA. V was clipped by 4 bases and J by 2 bases; unmatched bases: 4. DNA of the CDR3: TGTGCCAGCAGCTCACCGGGGGGAAACACCGGGGAGCTGTTTTTT. Its protein is CASSSPGGNTGELFF. Full variable domain (outside the CDR3, taken from reference TRBV7-3 and TRBJ2-2): GAGVSQTPSNKVTEKGKYVELRCDPISGHTALYWYRQSLGQGPEFLIYFQGTGAADDSGLPNDRFFAVRPEGSVSTLKIQRTERGDSAVYLCASSSPGGNTGELFFGEGSRLTVL.

The chain carries TRBV5-8 and TRBJ2-7, with D possibly TRBD2 on 5 matching bases. The CDR3 has 14 residues. Trimming removed 2 bases from V and 3 bases from J, with 12 bases in between. CDR1 and CDR2 (germline): SGHTS, YDEGEE. For the CDR3, the DNA is TGTGCCAGCAGCTTCGGGGATCTCCTCTACGAGCAGTACTTC. This codes for CASSFGDLLYEQYF.

CDR3 in DNA: TGTGCCAGCAGGACTCGACGGGTACACCCTAAAGAGACCCAGTACTTC. The encoded protein is CASRTRRVHPKETQYF. The chain joins TRBV21-1 to TRBJ2-5; TRBD2 is taken as the D call from the table, unchecked against the DNA. TRBV21-1 is deemed a pseudogene. The CDR3 contains 16 residues.

V and J are TRBV7-2 and TRBJ2-7; D is possibly TRBD1 or TRBD2 (5 bases each). The CDR3 is 14 amino acids. The germline gives CDR1 SGHTA, CDR2 FQGNSA. The V gene lost 4 bases and the J gene lost 0 bases, with 10 bases spanning the gap. In nucleotides, the CDR3 is TGTGCCAGCAGCTACCGGGGCACCTCCTACGAGCAGTACTTC. Protein product: CASSYRGTSYEQYF.

The chain joins TRBV9 to TRBJ2-3; a possible D gene is TRBD2 (6 bases). The germline CDR1 and CDR2 sequences are SGDLS and YYNGEE. This CDR3 is built from 18 residues. V gave up 2 bases and J gave up 1 base, with 20 bases separating them. Here the CDR3 DNA reads TGTGCCAGCAGCGTTCTCTCCCCCCCGGGACTCGGCACAGATACGCAGTATTTT. Translated: CASSVLSPPGLGTDTQYF.

The chain recombines TRBV27 with TRBJ1-6, with D perhaps matching TRBD1 (5 bases). CDR3 length: 18 residues. Trimming pared 5 bases from V and 0 bases from J, leaving 17 bases between. Germline loops: CDR1 MNHEY, CDR2 SMNVEV (reference sequence). The CDR3 protein is CASSPLGDLFSYNSPLHF. CDR3 DNA: TGTGCCAGCAGTCCCCTGGGGGATCTGTTCTCCTATAATTCACCCCTCCACTTT.

The J gene is TRBJ2-1, the V gene TRBV5-6; D gene unclear. CDR1 is SGHDT, CDR2 YYEEEE, per germline. Trimming removed 3 bases at V and 10 bases at J, with 11 bases between. This CDR3 has 12 residues. In DNA form, the CDR3 reads TGTGCCAGCAGCTCCGCATGGCGCGAGCAGTTCTTC. Protein sequence: CASSSAWREQFF.

The rearrangement uses TRBV19 and TRBJ1-1, with D possibly being TRBD1 (6 bases). CDR3 length: 13 residues. The V end was cut by 7 bases, the J end by 4 bases, with 13 bases between. Germline V gives CDR1 LNHDA, CDR2 SQIVND (reference sequence). CDR3 region: CASNSVTGTEAFF. The CDR3 DNA follows: TGTGCCAGTAACTCCGTGACAGGCACTGAAGCTTTCTTT.

The rearrangement uses TRBV11-3 and TRBJ1-1; D not resolved. Germline CDR1 SGHNT, CDR2 YENEEA. This CDR3 comprises 12 residues. V was trimmed by 8 bases and J by 1 base, leaving 8 bases between them. The CDR3 loop reads CASSWGNTEAFF. The CDR3 DNA reads as TGTGCCAGCTCTTGGGGGAACACTGAAGCTTTCTTT. Looking up the rest from reference TRBV11-3 and TRBJ1-1 gives the full variable domain: EAGVVQSPRYKIIEKKQPVAFWCNPISGHNTLYWYLQNLGQGPELLIRYENEEAVDDSQLPKDRFSAERLKGVDSTLKIQPAELGDSAVYLCASSWGNTEAFFGQGTRLTVV.

The chain combines TRBV7-8 with TRBJ1-4; TRBD1 might be the D (6 bases). This CDR3 has 16 amino acids. Germline CDR1 SGHVS, CDR2 FQNEAQ. Deletions cut 5 bases from V and 8 bases from J, with 21 bases between. CDR3 residues: CASSPVGGYEREKLFF. In nucleotides, the CDR3 is TGTGCCAGCAGCCCCGTAGGGGGGTATGAGCGAGAAAAACTGTTTTTT.

The rearrangement links TRBV7-3 to TRBJ1-5; no clear D gene. The CDR3 sequence is 15 residues long. CDR1 SGHTA and CDR2 FQGTGA come from the germline V gene. The V end lost 3 bases, the J end lost 2 bases, and 11 bases lay between the germline ends. The CDR3 nucleotides are TGTGCCAGCAGCTTCAGACCTCGGCGCAATCAGCCCCAGCATTTT. As protein: CASSFRPRRNQPQHF.

The V gene is TRBV19, the J gene TRBJ1-3; D is perhaps TRBD1 (5 bases). The V and J ends lost 2 bases and 2 bases respectively, with 7 bases between them. This CDR3 is built from 14 residues. Germline lookup yields CDR1 LNHDA and CDR2 SQIVND (reference sequence). CDR3 protein: CASSIIGAGNTIYF. The CDR3, as DNA: TGTGCCAGTAGTATAATAGGGGCTGGAAACACCATATATTTT.

The rearrangement joins TRBV11-1 to TRBJ2-5, with D tentatively TRBD2 (6 bases). The V end lost 6 bases, the J end lost 4 bases, and 12 bases lay between the germline ends. CDR1 is SGHAT and CDR2 is FQDESV in the germline V gene (reference sequence). The CDR3 loop spans 13 amino acids. CDR3 in amino acids: CASRLSGGETQYF. The CDR3 DNA sequence: TGTGCCAGCAGGCTTTCCGGGGGAGAGACCCAGTACTTC.

The V and J genes are TRBV9 and TRBJ2-6; a weak D match, TRBD1 (6 bases). The CDR3 covers 19 residues. CDR1 and CDR2 from the germline V gene are SGDLS and YYNGEE. Trimming removed 0 bases from V and 0 bases from J, with 16 bases in between. CDR3 in DNA: TGTGCCAGCAGCGTAGGTACTGGGATGGGGGCCTCTGGGGCCAACGTCCTGACTTTC. Amino acids: CASSVGTGMGASGANVLTF.

In this sample, this clone turned up once. The chain is built from TRBV2 and TRBJ1-5, with 11 bases identical to TRBD1. The CDR3 has 14 amino acids. In germline, CDR1 is SNHLY, CDR2 FYNNEI. V shed 7 bases and J 6 bases; nucleotides not matched to a gene: 5. In DNA, the CDR3 is TGTGCCAGCACAGGGACAGGGGGATCTCAGCCCCAGCATTTT. Amino acid sequence: CASTGTGGSQPQHF.

This clone was picked up a small number of times. The V gene is TRBV9, the J gene TRBJ1-6; the D gene is possibly TRBD1 (5 bases). The V gene lost 4 bases and the J gene lost 10 bases, with 24 bases spanning the gap. CDR3 length: 17 residues. Germline-derived CDR1 and CDR2 are SGDLS and YYNGEE. CDR3 coding DNA: TGTGCCAGCAGCTCTCCGTTGGGGCAGGGTTCCCGCTCACCCCTCCACTTT. Its protein is CASSSPLGQGSRSPLHF.

CDR3 sequence (DNA): TGTGCCAGCAGCTTAGCGGGCAGCCAGTACGGCACTGAAGCTTTCTTT. Its protein is CASSLAGSQYGTEAFF. V and J are TRBV11-3 and TRBJ1-1; the D is unclear. Trimming pared 1 base from V and 4 bases from J, leaving 16 bases between. Germline values: CDR1 SGHNT, CDR2 YENEEA. CDR3 size: 16 residues.

The rearrangement uses TRBV6-1 and TRBJ1-5; no firm D call. V was clipped by 7 bases and J by 0 bases, with 7 bases between them. Looked up from germline, CDR1 is MNHNS and CDR2 is SASEGT. This CDR3 has 13 residues. The chain's CDR3 is CASKDGSNQPQHF. The CDR3 DNA reads as TGTGCCAGCAAGGACGGTAGCAATCAGCCCCAGCATTTT.